This T cell receptor (beta chain) was retrieved from a study of T-cell reconstitution after alpha-beta-depleted transplantation in children. This clonotype showed up many times. TCRbeta library construction was performed incorporating unique molecular identifiers. TCRdb called the PCR reads again in MiXCR, with one record for every CDR3 protein. The table has about 500,000 distinct CDR3 sequences, 32% seen once; the top ten hold 2% to 3%. Trimming took off 1 base at V and 4 bases at J, with 8 bases between the two ends. The CDR3 runs 14 residues. The TCR originated in a human donor who donated a stem cell graft to a child with aplastic anemia. The rearrangement joins TRBV12-3 or TRBV12-4 to TRBJ2-1, with a tentative D call TRBD2 (6 bases). Sequenced material: PBMCs from the stem cell graft donor, taken from the stem cell graft. The CDR3 loop is CASSLGGVYNEQFF. The CDR3 DNA is TGTGCCAGCAGTTTAGGGGGGGTGTACAATGAGCAGTTCTTC.